What follows is one T cell receptor (beta chain) and its context. Its specificity is unknown. The data originate from a study of cytomegalovirus exposure and HLA in healthy donors. Study-wide background: The same platform used for the 600 to 750 first-cohort repertoires was also used for the approximately 120 validation repertoires, as a later analysis reported.

General study results and limits: The study listed 164 cytomegalovirus-associated TCR beta chains. A later analysis found first-cohort TCR clusters tended to co-occur in the 120 validation repertoires.

CDR3 size: 12 residues. Germline CDR1 MNHNS, CDR2 SASEGT. V lost 8 bases and J lost 6, with 10 bases in between. Data came from immunoSEQ multiplex PCR; TCRdb stores just in-frame clones and leaves some out. The table has 85,000 to 130,000 clones, roughly 90% seen once. The rearrangement uses TRBV6-1 and TRBJ1-4; D ambiguous. This TCR derives from a young woman in good health and CMV-seropositive. The sample comprised PBMCs. The CDR3 region has the DNA TGTGCCAGCCTCAAAGGAGATGAAAAACTGTTTTTT. Protein product: CASLKGDEKLFF.